The next 16 T cell receptor beta chains were all read from a single sample in a study of T-cell reconstitution after alpha-beta-depleted transplantation in children. For TCRbeta, the library was prepared with unique molecular identifiers. TCRdb processed the PCR reads anew with MiXCR; each CDR3 protein has one entry. Of about 250,000 distinct CDR3 sequences in the sample, about 24% were seen once. The sequencing used PBMCs, mostly from graft donor cells, collected 360 days after TCRalphabeta/CD19-depleted stem cell transplant. The receptors here all came from a female patient aged 2-9 years who had a stem cell transplant for congenital amegakaryocytic thrombocytopenia, so the T cells may come from the graft donor.

The chain uses TRBV12-3 or TRBV12-4 and TRBJ2-7, with D hard to call. This CDR3 region has 14 residues. Trimming left V 1 base short and J 3 bases short, with 10 bases between. DNA of the CDR3: TGTGCCAGCAGTTTAGTTACAGTGGGCTACGAGCAGTACTTC. Encoded protein: CASSLVTVGYEQYF.

This clonotype was counted between two and nine times. The J gene is TRBJ2-3, the V gene TRBV20-1; D remains unclear. Per germline, CDR1 DFQATT and CDR2 SNEGSKA (reference sequence). Trimming removed 3 bases from V and 1 base from J, with 5 bases in between. The CDR3 totals 12 residues. Here the CDR3 reads CSARLGTDTQYF. CDR3 in DNA: TGCAGTGCTAGGTTGGGCACAGATACGCAGTATTTT.

This clonotype has only a few counts. The V gene is TRBV11-3, the J gene TRBJ2-3, with D tentatively TRBD1 or TRBD2 (5 bases each). With 3 bases removed from V and 0 bases from J, the gap between germline ends came to 10 bases. This CDR3 region has 15 residues. Germline loops: CDR1 SGHNT, CDR2 YENEEA. The CDR3 nucleotides are TGTGCCAGCAGCTTGGGGGACCCCAGCACAGATACGCAGTATTTT. Its translation is CASSLGDPSTDTQYF.

In this sample, this clonotype turned up many times. This chain links TRBV29-1 with TRBJ2-7, with D tentatively TRBD2 (6 bases). This CDR3 is built from 13 residues. Trimming removed 4 bases from V and 3 bases from J, with 13 bases in between. Per germline, CDR1 SQVTM and CDR2 ANQGSEA. CDR3 sequence (DNA): TGCAGCGTTGTAAGAGTGGGGGGCTACGAGCAGTACTTC. This gives the protein CSVVRVGGYEQYF.

This clonotype was seen many times. V is TRBV29-1 and J is TRBJ2-7, with D possibly matching TRBD2 (5 bases). CDR3 length equals 13 residues. Germline V lookup: CDR1 SQVTM, CDR2 ANQGSEA. The V and J ends lost 7 bases and 7 bases respectively, with 20 bases between them. The CDR3 DNA follows: TGCAGCGCAATACGGACTCTCGGAGGTGAGCAGTACTTC. Protein product: CSAIRTLGGEQYF.

The chain links TRBV2 to TRBJ2-7; 9 nucleotides line up with TRBD1. Germline V lookup: CDR1 SNHLY, CDR2 FYNNEI. The CDR3 runs 14 residues. V gave up 4 bases and J gave up 5 bases; unmatched junction bases: 6. Here the CDR3 DNA reads TGTGCCAGCAGTGCCCGGACAGGGGAAGACGAGCAGTACTTC. It translates to CASSARTGEDEQYF.

This clonotype was observed a few times. The rearrangement uses TRBV18 and TRBJ2-2; TRBD2 matches at 10 bases. Germline CDR1 is KGHSH and CDR2 is LQKENI. V lost 1 base and J lost 5; bases outside the gene matches: 4. The CDR3 is 16 residues long. DNA of the CDR3: TGTGCCAGCTCACCACGGACTAGCGGAGGAACCGGGGAGCTGTTTTTT. It codes for CASSPRTSGGTGELFF.

This clonotype turned up a few times. The rearrangement joins TRBV4-2 to TRBJ2-5; 15 bases are shared with TRBD2. The CDR3 loop spans 19 amino acids. Germline V gene data show CDR1 as LGHNA and CDR2 as YNFKEQ. With 4 bases clipped from V and 5 bases from J, the junction kept 14 bases outside the gene matches. The CDR3 sequence: CASSPRSLGLAGGRETQYF. The CDR3 nucleotides are TGTGCCAGCAGCCCTAGATCATTGGGACTAGCGGGAGGTCGTGAGACCCAGTACTTC.

This clonotype was detected ten times or more. The rearrangement uses TRBV5-1 and TRBJ1-1; possibly TRBD1 for D (6 bases). In germline, CDR1 is SGHRS, CDR2 YFSETQ. V was clipped by 4 bases and J by 3 bases, with 7 bases between them. CDR3 length equals 12 residues. CDR3 residues: CASSRGDTEAFF. CDR3 DNA: TGCGCCAGCAGCAGGGGGGACACTGAAGCTTTCTTT.

This clonotype was detected many times. This sequence joins TRBV12-3 or TRBV12-4 and TRBJ2-3; D gene ambiguous. V gave up 5 bases and J gave up 0 bases, with 6 bases separating them. CDR3 length: 13 amino acids. Here the CDR3 DNA reads TGTGCCAGCAGTCCTGCTAGCACAGATACGCAGTATTTT. It is translated as CASSPASTDTQYF.

The chain joins TRBV28 to TRBJ2-7; D possibly uses TRBD1 or TRBD2 (6 bases each). The germline V gene encodes CDR1 MDHEN and CDR2 SYDVKM. V dropped 5 bases and J dropped 9 bases, with 14 bases sitting between them. The CDR3 loop spans 12 amino acids. The DNA of the CDR3 is TGTGCCAGCAGTCTACAGGGTAGCGGGCAGTACTTC. This gives the protein CASSLQGSGQYF.

In this sample, this clonotype turned up a few times. This sequence joins TRBV7-9 and TRBJ1-2; D uncertain. With 5 bases removed from V and 7 bases from J, the gap between germline ends came to 20 bases. The CDR3 has 15 residues. CDR1 and CDR2 from the germline V gene are SEHNR and FQNEAQ (reference sequence). CDR3 loop: CASSDQVRLKLGYTF. CDR3 sequence (DNA): TGTGCCAGCAGCGATCAAGTACGGTTGAAACTTGGCTACACCTTC.

This chain links TRBV20-1 with TRBJ2-2; D gene unclear. Trimming cost V 3 bases and J 2 bases, with 10 bases left between them. The CDR3 is made up of 14 amino acids. The germline V gene has CDR1 DFQATT and CDR2 SNEGSKA (reference sequence). DNA for the CDR3: TGCAGTGCTAGGCGGTCTCTAAACACCGGGGAGCTGTTTTTT. The encoded protein is CSARRSLNTGELFF.

The chain joins TRBV19 to TRBJ1-5; the match to TRBD1 covers 11 bases. The V and J ends lost 3 bases and 7 bases, in that order; junction bases with no gene match: 2. Looked up from germline, CDR1 is LNHDA and CDR2 is SQIVND (reference sequence). The CDR3 is 14 residues long. The CDR3 here is CASSIGTGGQPQHF. The CDR3 DNA sequence: TGTGCCAGTAGTATCGGGACAGGGGGACAGCCCCAGCATTTT.

This clonotype was seen only a few times. The V and J genes are TRBV7-2 and TRBJ1-1; 9 bases fit TRBD1. J was trimmed by 3 bases and V by 2 bases; bases with no gene match: 4. The CDR3 has 15 residues. Germline V lookup: CDR1 SGHTA, CDR2 FQGNSA. This CDR3 reads CASSLLQGADTEAFF. CDR3 in DNA: TGTGCCAGCAGCTTATTACAGGGGGCCGACACTGAAGCTTTCTTT.

The rearrangement links TRBV9 to TRBJ2-2; TRBD2 matches 8 bases. Germline loops: CDR1 SGDLS, CDR2 YYNGEE. This CDR3 comprises 15 residues. J gave up 2 bases and V 4 bases, and 4 bases lay outside the gene matches. The CDR3 nucleotides are TGTGCCAGCAGCATAGCGGGACTAAACACCGGGGAGCTGTTTTTT. This encodes CASSIAGLNTGELFF.